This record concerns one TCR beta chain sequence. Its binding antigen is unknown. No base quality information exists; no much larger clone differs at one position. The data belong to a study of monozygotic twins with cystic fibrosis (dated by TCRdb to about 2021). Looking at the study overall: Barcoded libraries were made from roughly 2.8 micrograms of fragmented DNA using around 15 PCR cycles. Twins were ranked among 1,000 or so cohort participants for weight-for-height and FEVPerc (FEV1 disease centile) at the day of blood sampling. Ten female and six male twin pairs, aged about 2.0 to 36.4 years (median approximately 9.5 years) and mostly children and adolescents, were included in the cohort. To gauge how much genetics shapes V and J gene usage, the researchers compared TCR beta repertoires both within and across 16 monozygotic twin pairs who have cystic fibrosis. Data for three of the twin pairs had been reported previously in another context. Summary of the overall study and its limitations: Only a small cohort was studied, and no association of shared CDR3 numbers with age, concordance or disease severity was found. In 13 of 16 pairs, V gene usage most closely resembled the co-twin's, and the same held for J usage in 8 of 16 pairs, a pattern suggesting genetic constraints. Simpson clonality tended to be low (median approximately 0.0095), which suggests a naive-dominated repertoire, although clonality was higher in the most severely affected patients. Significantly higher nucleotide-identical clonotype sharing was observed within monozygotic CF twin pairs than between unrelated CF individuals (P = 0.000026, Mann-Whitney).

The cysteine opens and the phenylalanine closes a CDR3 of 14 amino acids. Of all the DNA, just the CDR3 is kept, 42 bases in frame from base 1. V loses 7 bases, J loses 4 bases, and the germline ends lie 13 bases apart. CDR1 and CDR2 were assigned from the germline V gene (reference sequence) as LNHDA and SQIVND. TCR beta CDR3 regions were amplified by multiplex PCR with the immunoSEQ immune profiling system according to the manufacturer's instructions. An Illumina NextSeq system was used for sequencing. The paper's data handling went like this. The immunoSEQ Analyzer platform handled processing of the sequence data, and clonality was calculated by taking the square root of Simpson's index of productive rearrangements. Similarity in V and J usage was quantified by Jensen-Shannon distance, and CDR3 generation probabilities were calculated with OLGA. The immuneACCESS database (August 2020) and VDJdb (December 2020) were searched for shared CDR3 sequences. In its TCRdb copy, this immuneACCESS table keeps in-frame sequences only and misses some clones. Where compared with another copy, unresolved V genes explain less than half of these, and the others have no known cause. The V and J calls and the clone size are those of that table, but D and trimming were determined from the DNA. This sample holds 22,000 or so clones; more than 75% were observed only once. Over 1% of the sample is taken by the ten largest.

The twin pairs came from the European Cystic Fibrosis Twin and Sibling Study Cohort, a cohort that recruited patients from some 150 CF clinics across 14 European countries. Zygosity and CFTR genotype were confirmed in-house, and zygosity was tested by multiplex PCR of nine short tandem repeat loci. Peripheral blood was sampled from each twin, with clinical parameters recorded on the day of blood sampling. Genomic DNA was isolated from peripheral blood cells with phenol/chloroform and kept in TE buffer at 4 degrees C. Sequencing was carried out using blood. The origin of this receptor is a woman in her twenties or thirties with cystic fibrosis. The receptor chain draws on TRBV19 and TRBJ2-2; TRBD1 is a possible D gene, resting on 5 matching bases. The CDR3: CASISQGFTGELFF. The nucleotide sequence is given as TGTGCCAGTATAAGTCAGGGATTCACCGGGGAGCTGTTTTTT.